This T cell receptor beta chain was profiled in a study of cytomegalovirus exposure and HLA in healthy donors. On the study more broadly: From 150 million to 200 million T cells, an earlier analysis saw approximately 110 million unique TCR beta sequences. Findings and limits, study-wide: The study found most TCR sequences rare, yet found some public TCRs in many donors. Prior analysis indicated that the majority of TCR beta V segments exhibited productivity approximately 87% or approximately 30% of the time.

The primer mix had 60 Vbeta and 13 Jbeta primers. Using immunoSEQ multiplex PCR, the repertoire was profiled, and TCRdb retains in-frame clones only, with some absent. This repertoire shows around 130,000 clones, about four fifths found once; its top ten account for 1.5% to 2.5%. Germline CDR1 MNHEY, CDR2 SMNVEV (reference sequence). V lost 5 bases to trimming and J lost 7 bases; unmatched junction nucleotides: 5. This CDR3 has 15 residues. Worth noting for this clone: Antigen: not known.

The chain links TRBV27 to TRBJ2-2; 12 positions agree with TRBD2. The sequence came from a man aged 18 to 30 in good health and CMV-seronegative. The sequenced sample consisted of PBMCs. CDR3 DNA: TGTGCCAGCAGTCCGACTAGCGGGAGTGGCGGGGAGCTGTTTTTT. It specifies CASSPTSGSGGELFF.